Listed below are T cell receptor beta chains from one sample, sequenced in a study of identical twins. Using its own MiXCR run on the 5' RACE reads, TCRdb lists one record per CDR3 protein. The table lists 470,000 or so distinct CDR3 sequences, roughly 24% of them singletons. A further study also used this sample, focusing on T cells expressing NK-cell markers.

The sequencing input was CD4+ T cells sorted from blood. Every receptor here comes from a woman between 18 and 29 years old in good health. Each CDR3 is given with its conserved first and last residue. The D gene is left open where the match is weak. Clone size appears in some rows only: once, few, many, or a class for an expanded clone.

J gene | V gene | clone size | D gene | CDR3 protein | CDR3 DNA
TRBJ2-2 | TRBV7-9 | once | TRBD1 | CASSQSGQGMAGELFF | TGTGCCAGCAGCCAATCCGGACAGGGTATGGCCGGGGAGCTGTTTTTT
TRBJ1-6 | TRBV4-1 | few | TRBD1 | CASRVTRGGLDSPLHF | TGCGCCAGCAGGGTAACGAGAGGGGGCCTCGATTCACCCCTCCACTTT
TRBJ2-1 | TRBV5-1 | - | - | CASSLGVRVNEQFF | TGCGCCAGCAGCTTGGGTGTCAGAGTTAATGAGCAGTTCTTC
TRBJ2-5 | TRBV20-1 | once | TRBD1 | CSARNRQGQETQYF | TGCAGTGCTCGCAACAGACAGGGGCAAGAGACCCAGTACTTC
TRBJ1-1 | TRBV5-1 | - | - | CASSLTTGKAEAFF | TGCGCCAGCAGCTTGACCACAGGGAAAGCTGAAGCTTTCTTT
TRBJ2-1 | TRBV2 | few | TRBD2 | CASKGWTSIYNEQFF | TGTGCCAGCAAGGGGTGGACTAGCATCTACAATGAGCAGTTCTTC
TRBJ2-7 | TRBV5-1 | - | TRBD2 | CASSLAGASSYEQYF | TGCGCCAGCAGCCTAGCGGGGGCCTCATCCTACGAGCAGTACTTC
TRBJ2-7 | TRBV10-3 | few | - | CAISEASGRGYEQYF | TGTGCCATCAGTGAGGCGTCAGGCAGGGGCTACGAGCAGTACTTC
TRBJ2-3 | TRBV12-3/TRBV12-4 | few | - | CASSGTNTDTQYF | TGTGCCAGCAGTGGGACGAACACAGATACGCAGTATTTT
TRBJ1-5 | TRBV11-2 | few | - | CASSSQPGQPQHF | TGTGCCAGCAGCTCTCAGCCTGGTCAGCCCCAGCATTTT
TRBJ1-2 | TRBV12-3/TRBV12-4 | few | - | CASRQFSRRSGGYTF | TGTGCCAGCAGACAGTTTAGCAGGAGGTCGGGAGGCTACACCTTC
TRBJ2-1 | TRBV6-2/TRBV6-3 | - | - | CASSYSWENEQFF | TGTGCCAGCAGTTACTCATGGGAGAATGAGCAGTTCTTC
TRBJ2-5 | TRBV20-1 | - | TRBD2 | CSAKAGGLDETQYF | TGCAGTGCTAAGGCGGGGGGGCTAGATGAGACCCAGTACTTC
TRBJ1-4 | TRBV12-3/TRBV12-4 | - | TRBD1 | CASNRQGINEKLFF | TGTGCCAGCAACCGACAGGGGATAAATGAAAAACTGTTTTTT
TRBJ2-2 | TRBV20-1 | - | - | CSATPGAQFTGELFF | TGCAGTGCTACCCCGGGGGCGCAGTTTACCGGGGAGCTGTTTTTT
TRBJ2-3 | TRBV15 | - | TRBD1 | CATSRDDSRQGRYTDTQYF | TGTGCCACCAGCAGAGACGACAGTCGACAGGGGCGATATACAGATACGCAGTATTTT
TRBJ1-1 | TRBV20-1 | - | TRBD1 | CSARDWTGVTEAFF | TGCAGTGCTAGAGATTGGACAGGGGTTACTGAAGCTTTCTTT
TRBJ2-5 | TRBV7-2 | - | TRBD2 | CAGGGWQETQYF | TGTGCCGGGGGAGGGTGGCAAGAGACCCAGTACTTC
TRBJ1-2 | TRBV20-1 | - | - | CSAGAFSGDYTF | TGCAGTGCTGGGGCTTTTTCAGGGGACTACACCTTC
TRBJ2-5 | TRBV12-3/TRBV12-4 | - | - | CASSLARRGGETQYF | TGTGCCAGCAGTTTAGCGCGGAGGGGAGGAGAGACCCAGTACTTC
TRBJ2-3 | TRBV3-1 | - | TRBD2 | CASSQDGTREYF | TGTGCCAGCAGCCAAGATGGGACTAGGGAGTATTTT
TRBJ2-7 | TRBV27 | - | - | CASSLRAGDNAYEQYF | TGTGCCAGCAGTTTAAGGGCGGGCGATAACGCGTACGAGCAGTACTTC
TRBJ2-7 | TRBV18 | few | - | CASSAGSGGYEQYF | TGTGCCAGCTCTGCGGGCAGTGGGGGCTACGAGCAGTACTTC